The 9 T cell receptor beta chains below come from one sample, sequenced in a study of T-cell memory formation after mild COVID-19 (dated by TCRdb to 2020 to 2022). The library was generated by 5' RACE. These reads were obtained on an Illumina NovaSeq 6000. The raw public data were reprocessed by TCRdb itself: fastp quality trimming at Q25, MiXCR clonotype calling, in-frame beta chains only. CDR3 protein sequences are deduplicated, and each keeps its most common genes and DNA. The sample profile shows about 140,000 distinct CDR3 sequences; about 23% of them were found once. The ten largest clones add up to around 24% of the sample. Sample: PBMCs or a T cell subset sorted from them (not recorded which). These receptors came from an adult woman who had mild COVID-19 (a few samples of this study predate the infection). The sample titles of this study are shuffled in the database, so cell type and time point are left out; the donor was told from shared clones.

Only a few counts were recorded for this clonotype. The J gene is TRBJ1-3, the V gene TRBV9; 7 bases align to TRBD1. With 3 bases clipped from V and 5 bases from J, the junction kept 5 bases outside the gene matches. The CDR3 has 14 amino acids. CDR1 is SGDLS, CDR2 YYNGEE, per germline. Here the CDR3 DNA reads TGTGCCAGCAGCGACCGGGACAGCAGAAACACCATATATTTT. Amino acids: CASSDRDSRNTIYF.

This clonotype was observed a few times. This chain links TRBV12-3 or TRBV12-4 with TRBJ1-1; 12 bases agree with TRBD1. The CDR3 has 15 amino acids. The V and J ends lost 5 bases and 5 bases, in that order; junction bases with no gene match: 6. CDR3 protein: CASSRGTGGYTEAFF. In nucleotides, the CDR3 is TGTGCCAGCAGTCGAGGGACAGGGGGCTATACTGAAGCTTTCTTT.

The chain carries TRBV7-9 and TRBJ2-7; weak D call: TRBD2 (6 bases). Germline CDR1 reads SEHNR; CDR2 reads FQNEAQ (reference sequence). The CDR3 covers 12 residues. V lost 11 bases and J lost 5, with 16 bases in between. The CDR3 DNA sequence: TGTGCCTTTCCGACGGGGGTAGACGAGCAGTACTTC. This gives the protein CAFPTGVDEQYF.

This clonotype has a handful of counts. The V gene is TRBV10-3, the J gene TRBJ2-3, with no clear D. This CDR3 is built from 15 residues. V lost 0 bases and J 6 bases, leaving 13 bases between the germline ends. CDR1 ENHRY and CDR2 SYGVKD come from the germline V gene. CDR3 protein: CAISESPDRRDTQYF. The CDR3 coding sequence is TGTGCCATCAGTGAGTCGCCGGACCGAAGGGATACGCAGTATTTT.

This clonotype was seen more than once but under ten times. The chain links TRBV4-1 to TRBJ2-7; 8 nucleotides agree with TRBD2. The J segment lost 4 bases and the V segment lost 1 base, leaving 15 bases of the junction unmatched. The CDR3 has 18 residues. The germline V gene has CDR1 MGHRA and CDR2 YSYEKL. The CDR3 protein is CASSQVAAGASPLYEQYF. CDR3 DNA: TGCGCCAGCAGCCAAGTTGCAGCGGGGGCCTCCCCCCTATACGAGCAGTACTTC.

The chain combines TRBV5-6 with TRBJ2-1, with 7 bases lining up with TRBD1. Germline values: CDR1 SGHDT, CDR2 YYEEEE. Trimming cost V 2 bases and J 7 bases; bases outside gene matches: 12. The CDR3 has 16 amino acids. CDR3 region: CASSLVPGQRWNEQFF. The CDR3 DNA follows: TGTGCCAGCAGCTTAGTACCGGGACAGCGGTGGAATGAGCAGTTCTTC.

This clonotype was detected only a few times. The gene calls are TRBV20-1 and TRBJ2-7, with 7 positions matching TRBD1. The CDR3 has 14 amino acids. V was pared by 3 bases and J by 3 bases, with 8 bases of the junction left unmatched. Germline V CDR1 and CDR2: DFQATT, SNEGSKA (reference sequence). The CDR3 nucleotides are TGCAGTGCTAGGCCGTCGGCAGGGGGCTACGAGCAGTACTTC. Protein: CSARPSAGGYEQYF.

V gene TRBV6-2 or TRBV6-3 combines with J gene TRBJ2-5, with 12 bases lining up with TRBD2. V lost 6 bases, J lost 7 bases, and 9 bases stayed unmatched. The CDR3 is made up of 15 amino acids. CDR1 and CDR2 (germline): MNHEY, SVGEGT. The DNA of the CDR3 is TGTGCCAGCAGCGACCCCCTAGCGGGAGGGGGGACCCAGTACTTC. Its translation: CASSDPLAGGGTQYF.

The chain employs TRBV6-2 or TRBV6-3 and TRBJ1-2; 8 nucleotides match TRBD1. This CDR3 has 14 amino acids. In germline, CDR1 is MNHEY, CDR2 SVGEGT. With V trimmed by 2 bases and J by 6 bases, 5 bases remained unmatched. The CDR3 region has the DNA TGTGCCAGCAGTTACCCAGGACAGGGAGATGGCTACACCTTC. This encodes CASSYPGQGDGYTF.